The rows below give T cell receptor beta chains drawn from one sample of a study of CD8+ T cells in alopecia areata. Measured with immunoSEQ multiplex PCR; TCRdb has only the in-frame clones, and not every one. The sample comprises about 56,000 clones, approximately 96% of which are singletons, and roughly 25% rests with the top ten. The specimen comprised CD8+ T cells sorted from blood, sampled at week 0. These receptors originate from a human donor with alopecia areata. Each CDR3 is given with its conserved first and last residue. Fields, in order: clone size, J gene, V gene, D gene, CDR3 DNA, CDR3 protein. The D gene is left open where the match is weak. Expanded clones are given a class, and other clones once, few, many or no size at all.

.	TRBJ2-7	TRBV19	.	TGTGCCAGTAGTTATCAACAGGACTCCTACGAGCAGTACTTC	CASSYQQDSYEQYF
.	TRBJ2-5	TRBV7-9	.	TGTGCCAGCAGCGTAGAGCGGTACCAAGAGACCCAGTACTTC	CASSVERYQETQYF
.	TRBJ1-1	TRBV11-2	.	TGTGCCAGCAGCTTAGATGGCGCAAACACTGAAGCTTTCTTT	CASSLDGANTEAFF
.	TRBJ2-5	TRBV13	.	TGTGCCAGCAGCCAGACTAACGCGGAGACCCAGTACTTC	CASSQTNAETQYF
.	TRBJ1-1	TRBV4-3	TRBD1	TGCGCCAGCAGCGCTGGATGGGACAGGACGACTTGGAACACTGAAGCTTTCTTT	CASSAGWDRTTWNTEAFF
.	TRBJ2-1	TRBV4-1	.	TGCGCCAGCAGCCAAGATGACACCTCCTACAATGAGCAGTTCTTC	CASSQDDTSYNEQFF
.	TRBJ2-7	TRBV4-3	TRBD1	TGCGCCAGCAGCCATTCGATAACAGGGGAAACCTACGAGCAGTACTTC	CASSHSITGETYEQYF
.	TRBJ2-7	TRBV2	TRBD1	TGTGCCAGCAGTGGGGACAGAAATGCCTACGAGCAGTACTTC	CASSGDRNAYEQYF
.	TRBJ2-4	TRBV7-2	.	TGTGCCAGCAGCTCCCCTGCCCTGGGCGGCAAAAACATTCAGTACTTC	CASSSPALGGKNIQYF
.	TRBJ1-5	TRBV19	.	TGTGCCAGTAGCCCAGGGAATCAGCCCCAGCATTTT	CASSPGNQPQHF
once	TRBJ2-7	TRBV2	.	TGTGCCAGCAGTGAAGGGGGCAGGGGCGCATCCTACGAGCAGTACTTC	CASSEGGRGASYEQYF
.	TRBJ2-1	TRBV5-4	TRBD2	TGTGCCAGCAGCTTAACTGGGGGGGAATACAATGAGCAGTTCTTC	CASSLTGGEYNEQFF
.	TRBJ2-1	TRBV9	TRBD2	TGTGCCAGCAGCGCTACCACCACATCCCTAGCGGGGGACAATGAGCAGTTCTTC	CASSATTTSLAGDNEQFF